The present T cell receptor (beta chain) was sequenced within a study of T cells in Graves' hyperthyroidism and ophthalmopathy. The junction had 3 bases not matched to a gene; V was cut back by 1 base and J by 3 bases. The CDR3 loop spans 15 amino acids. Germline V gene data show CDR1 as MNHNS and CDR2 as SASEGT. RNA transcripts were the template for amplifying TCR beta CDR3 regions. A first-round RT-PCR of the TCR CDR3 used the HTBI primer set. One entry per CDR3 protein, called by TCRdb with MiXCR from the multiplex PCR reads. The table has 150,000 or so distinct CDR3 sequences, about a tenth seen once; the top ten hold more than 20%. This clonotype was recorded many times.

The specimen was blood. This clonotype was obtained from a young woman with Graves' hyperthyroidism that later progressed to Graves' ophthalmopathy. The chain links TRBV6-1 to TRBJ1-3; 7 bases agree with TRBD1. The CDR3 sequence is CASSEGGGGGNTIYF. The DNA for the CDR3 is TGTGCCAGCAGTGAAGGAGGGGGCGGTGGAAACACCATATATTTT.